This passage covers 9 T cell receptor beta chains from one sample sequenced in a study of T cells after yellow fever vaccination. A single record per CDR3 protein comes from TCRdb applying MiXCR to the 5' RACE reads. The sample holds some 300,000 distinct CDR3 sequences; around 9.3% are singletons and the top ten take about 3%. Sequenced material: CD4+ T cells sorted from PBMCs, taken 5 days after the yellow fever booster vaccination. The receptor source for this set is a man between 18 and 29 years old who received the YFV17D yellow fever vaccine.

This clonotype was seen more than once but under ten times. CDR3 nucleotides: TGTGCCAGCAGCCGGGGACTAGCGGGGGGACGAACCACAGATACGCAGTATTTT. Protein product: CASSRGLAGGRTTDTQYF. The rearrangement uses TRBV7-6 and TRBJ2-3; the match to TRBD2 covers 15 bases. This CDR3 is 18 amino acids long. Germline values: CDR1 SGHVS, CDR2 FNYEAQ. V lost 5 bases and J lost 2; bases outside the gene matches: 8.

This clonotype was seen repeatedly, ten times or more. The genes are TRBV4-1 and TRBJ2-2; D might be TRBD1 or TRBD2, each matching 5 bases. Per germline, CDR1 MGHRA and CDR2 YSYEKL. Trimming removed 1 base at V and 0 bases at J, with 9 bases between. The CDR3 sequence is 16 residues long. The CDR3 reads CASSQVRGPNTGELFF. As DNA, the CDR3 is TGCGCCAGCAGCCAAGTTCGGGGCCCGAACACCGGGGAGCTGTTTTTT.

This clonotype was seen more than once but under ten times. V is TRBV7-3 and J is TRBJ2-1, with 7 bases that match TRBD2. The CDR3 totals 15 residues. Germline lookup yields CDR1 SGHTA and CDR2 FQGTGA. With 5 bases clipped from V and 2 bases from J, the junction kept 6 bases outside the gene matches. Here the CDR3 reads CASSPMGGAYNEQFF. The CDR3 DNA follows: TGTGCCAGCAGCCCCATGGGGGGGGCCTACAATGAGCAGTTCTTC.

The chain has TRBV5-1 and TRBJ2-5; TRBD2 is a possible D gene (6 bases). Per germline, CDR1 SGHRS and CDR2 YFSETQ. V lost 1 base, J lost 3 bases, and 16 bases lay in between. The CDR3 runs to 16 residues. The CDR3 DNA sequence: TGCGCCAGCAGCTTGATTCCCGGGGGAGGTGAAGAGACCCAGTACTTC. It is translated as CASSLIPGGGEETQYF.

The rearrangement uses TRBV4-1 and TRBJ2-3; 10 bases line up with TRBD2. CDR1 is MGHRA, CDR2 YSYEKL, per germline. Unmatched junction bases numbered 8, after V lost 6 bases and J lost 2 bases. This CDR3 has 16 residues. The chain's CDR3 is CASRLDGLAVTDTQYF. CDR3 nucleotide sequence: TGCGCCAGCAGATTAGACGGACTAGCGGTCACAGATACGCAGTATTTT.

This sequence joins TRBV7-2 and TRBJ2-4; TRBD2 matches 9 bases. The CDR3 has 16 residues. The junction had 10 bases not matched to a gene; V was cut back by 1 base and J by 9 bases. The germline CDR1 and CDR2 sequences are SGHTA and FQGNSA. In nucleotides, the CDR3 is TGTGCCAGCAGCTTAGGTGCGGGGGGGGCGGTCGGCATTCAGTACTTC. Protein product: CASSLGAGGAVGIQYF.

The chain links TRBV5-1 to TRBJ1-2; 9 bases line up with TRBD1. CDR1 and CDR2 from the germline V gene are SGHRS and YFSETQ. V dropped 3 bases and J dropped 7; count of bases not matched to a gene: 10. The CDR3 runs 15 residues. CDR3 DNA sequence: TGCGCCAGCAGCTGGACCGGGACAGGGTCGGTTGGCTACACCTTC. It yields the protein CASSWTGTGSVGYTF.

The sample holds a few counts of this clonotype. The chain has TRBV6-6 and TRBJ1-1, with TRBD1 matching over 7 bases. This CDR3 is 15 amino acids long. The junction had 7 bases not matched to a gene; V was cut back by 5 bases and J by 1 base. The germline gives CDR1 MNHNY, CDR2 SVGAGI (reference sequence). The CDR3: CASSDPGQANTEAFF. The CDR3 bases are TGTGCCAGCAGTGATCCCGGACAGGCGAACACTGAAGCTTTCTTT.

This clonotype was found many times. The chain links TRBV6-6 to TRBJ1-4; D is ambiguous. CDR1 is MNHNY and CDR2 is SVGAGI in the germline V gene (reference sequence). Trimming pared 6 bases from V and 4 bases from J, leaving 15 bases between. There are 15 residues in the CDR3. CDR3 DNA sequence: TGTGCCAGCAGCCCCGCTCGACGGGTTAATGAAAAACTGTTTTTT. Protein: CASSPARRVNEKLFF.